This TCR beta chain appears in the sequencing data of a study of blood T cell repertoires in COVID-19. Study background: The analysed material was cDNA or gDNA that came from T cells, B-cell-depleted T cells, or PBMCs.

Source study methods: Nucleated cell number was recorded as an estimate derived from reference gene primer amplification. Profiling relied on immunoSEQ multiplex PCR, and the TCRdb table lists in-frame clones only, not all of them. For V, J and clone size, that table is used; D and trimming come from the DNA. The repertoire holds 200,000 to 250,000 clones, with about 90% as singletons. Seattle patient enrollment occurred during active infection, with longitudinal follow-up thereafter. The length of the CDR3 is 12 residues. The V gene end was trimmed by 10 bases and the J gene end by 7 bases; junction bases not matched to a gene: 7. The germline CDR1 and CDR2 sequences are MDHEN and SYDVKM.

The sequencing input was peripheral blood. The chain joins TRBV28 to TRBJ1-2, with TRBD1 identical over 9 bases. This clonotype was obtained from a man younger than 45 with COVID-19, enrolled during active disease. CDR3 region: CAIQTGGGGYTF. CDR3 coding DNA: TGTGCCATCCAAACAGGGGGCGGTGGCTACACCTTC.